This T cell receptor beta chain originates from a study of cytomegalovirus exposure and HLA in healthy donors. This clone was seen only once. This sample includes further DNA sequences coding for the same CDR3. The V gene's germline CDR1 is SEHNR and CDR2 FQNEAQ (reference sequence). V lost 4 bases to trimming and J lost 5 bases, with 5 bases between them. This CDR3 comprises 11 residues. The PCR made use of 60 Vbeta and 13 Jbeta primers. Sequenced by immunoSEQ multiplex PCR; TCRdb stores in-frame clones only, minus some. The data show roughly 250,000 clones, with roughly 80% seen just once and about 0.28% held by the top ten.

The sequenced material came from PBMCs. The TCR originated in a girl aged 2 to 10 in good health and CMV-seronegative. The V gene is TRBV7-9, the J gene TRBJ2-5; D is unclear. The CDR3 protein is CASSSSETQYF. DNA for the CDR3: TGTGCCAGCAGCTCTTCCGAGACCCAGTACTTC.